The 30 T cell receptor beta chains below come from one sample, sequenced in a study of neoadjuvant anti-PD-1 for oral cavity cancer. Time point denoted: after neoadjuvant nivolumab, at surgical resection. Sequencing used immunoSEQ multiplex PCR; TCRdb keeps in-frame clones, though not all of them. The repertoire includes roughly 25,000 clones, 27% of them detected once, and about 17% sits in the top ten. Material: tumor tissue, obtained after nivolumab (anti-PD-1) treatment. These receptors originate from a person aged 35-79 years with oral cavity squamous cell carcinoma.

This clone was seen a handful of times. This sequence joins TRBV5-8 and TRBJ1-5; no clear D gene. The germline CDR1 and CDR2 sequences are SGHTS and YDEGEE. Deletions cut 2 bases from V and 5 bases from J, with 8 bases between. This CDR3 has 13 residues. The chain's CDR3 is CASSFGNDQPQHF. CDR3 DNA sequence: TGTGCCAGCAGCTTCGGGAACGATCAGCCCCAGCATTTT.

V usage is TRBV28 and J usage is TRBJ2-7; D not certain. Per germline, CDR1 MDHEN and CDR2 SYDVKM. The CDR3 has 13 residues. Trimming took off 8 bases at V and 0 bases at J, with 11 bases between the two ends. This chain's CDR3 is CASHRASSYEQYF. CDR3 nucleotides: TGTGCCAGCCATAGGGCGAGCTCCTACGAGCAGTACTTC. Supplemented by reference TRBV28 and TRBJ2-7, the full variable domain reads DVKVTQSSRYLVKRTGEKVFLECVQDMDHENMFWYRQDPGLGLRLIYFSYDVKMKEKGDIPEGYSVSREKKERFSLILESASTNQTSMYLCASHRASSYEQYFGPGTRLTVT.

In its sample, this clone was seen a few times. V gene TRBV11-2 combines with J gene TRBJ1-2; 9 bases match TRBD1. Per the germline V gene, CDR1 is SGHAT and CDR2 is FQNNGV. This CDR3 has 16 residues. J gave up 8 bases and V 6 bases, and 16 bases lay outside the gene matches. The chain's CDR3 is CASRNLQGARRGGYTF. The CDR3 DNA follows: TGTGCCAGCAGGAACCTACAGGGGGCGCGGAGGGGCGGCTACACCTTC.

This clone was counted between two and nine times. This chain uses TRBV6-6 with TRBJ2-2; tentative D call: TRBD2 (6 bases). V was clipped by 8 bases and J by 6 bases, with 22 bases between them. Germline V gene data show CDR1 as MNHNY and CDR2 as SVGAGI (reference sequence). This CDR3 is built from 16 residues. CDR3 sequence reads: CASRSRASRGSGELFF. As DNA, the CDR3 is TGTGCCAGCCGATCTCGGGCTTCTCGGGGGTCCGGGGAGCTGTTTTTT.

This clone turned up a few times. This chain joins TRBV6-5 and TRBJ2-7; D might be TRBD1 (5 bases). This CDR3 region has 14 residues. CDR1 and CDR2 (germline): MNHEY, SVGAGI. The V end was cut by 0 bases, the J end by 3 bases, with 9 bases between. The CDR3 coding sequence is TGTGCCAGCAGTTACTCACCAGGGTACTACGAGCAGTACTTC. This gives the protein CASSYSPGYYEQYF.

This clone is medium-sized by share. CDR3 in DNA: TGTGCCAGCAGCAAAGATGGGGGACAGGGCGCCTACGAGCAGTACTTC. This translates into CASSKDGGQGAYEQYF. The rearrangement joins TRBV21-1 to TRBJ2-7; TRBD1 is the table's D call, not checked against the DNA. TRBV21-1 is described as a pseudogene. There are 16 residues in the CDR3.

The chain employs TRBV29-1 and TRBJ2-5, with 15 nucleotides matching TRBD2. Germline V gene data show CDR1 as SQVTM and CDR2 as ANQGSEA. The junction had 9 bases not matched to a gene; V was cut back by 5 bases and J by 5 bases. The CDR3 has 16 residues. CDR3 sequence: CSVIKGLAGGGETQYF. The CDR3 DNA reads TGCAGCGTTATAAAGGGACTAGCGGGGGGTGGGGAGACCCAGTACTTC.

The chain links TRBV7-9 to TRBJ1-2; perhaps TRBD1 as D (6 bases). Looked up from germline, CDR1 is SEHNR and CDR2 is FQNEAQ (reference sequence). V lost 4 bases to trimming and J lost 5 bases, with 17 bases between them. The CDR3 extends over 15 amino acids. The CDR3 is CASSSIQGSWYGYTF. The CDR3 DNA reads TGTGCCAGCAGCTCGATACAGGGATCTTGGTATGGCTACACCTTC.

The chain links TRBV5-1 to TRBJ2-5; the match to TRBD1 covers 8 bases. The CDR3 runs to 13 residues. Germline CDR1 is SGHRS and CDR2 is YFSETQ. V shed 2 bases, J shed 5 bases, and the junction held 2 bases outside the gene matches. DNA for the CDR3: TGCGCCAGCAGCTTACAGGGGGATGAGACCCAGTACTTC. Translated, it gives CASSLQGDETQYF.

There are a few counts of this clone. The junction differs from germline at one of its ends, possibly a read error. This chain links TRBV7-7 with TRBJ2-2; maybe TRBD2 (6 bases). The CDR3 sequence is 17 residues long. The germline V gene encodes CDR1 SSHAT and CDR2 FNYEAQ (reference sequence). CDR3 DNA: TGTGCTAGCAGCTTAGGCCGACTAGTAAGGAACACCGGGGAGCTGTTTTTT. This encodes CASSLGRLVRNTGELFF.

The chain couples TRBV7-9 to TRBJ2-4, with D possibly TRBD2 on 6 matching bases. This CDR3 has 16 residues. Trimming pared 3 bases from V and 0 bases from J, leaving 12 bases between. The germline gives CDR1 SEHNR, CDR2 FQNEAQ (reference sequence). CDR3 amino acids: CASSFGGVGAKNIQYF. In DNA, the CDR3 is TGTGCCAGCAGCTTTGGAGGGGTGGGAGCCAAAAACATTCAGTACTTC.

This clone was detected only a few times. J is TRBJ2-7 and V is TRBV7-8; 7 bases are shared with TRBD2. The CDR3 is 14 residues long. V dropped 2 bases and J dropped 2; count of bases not matched to a gene: 3. Germline CDR1 SGHVS, CDR2 FQNEAQ. The CDR3 DNA is TGTGCCAGCAGCTTACCTAGCGGTACCTACGAGCAGTACTTC. Its protein product is CASSLPSGTYEQYF.

This chain uses TRBV27 with TRBJ1-2; the D is unclear. CDR3 length: 13 amino acids. The germline V gene has CDR1 MNHEY and CDR2 SMNVEV (reference sequence). Trimming removed 2 bases at V and 6 bases at J, with 10 bases between. CDR3 sequence: CASSLGGVNGYTF. The CDR3 DNA is TGTGCCAGCAGTTTAGGTGGGGTAAATGGCTACACCTTC.

In this sample, this clone turned up a few times. V usage is TRBV5-1 and J usage is TRBJ2-1; 9 nucleotides agree with TRBD1. J lost 7 bases, V lost 4 bases, and 9 bases had no gene match. The CDR3 runs to 15 residues. Germline loops: CDR1 SGHRS, CDR2 YFSETQ. CDR3 in amino acids: CASSQRTGELNEQFF. The CDR3 nucleotides are TGCGCCAGCAGCCAACGGACAGGGGAATTGAATGAGCAGTTCTTC.

This clone was counted a few times. V is TRBV6-6 and J is TRBJ1-5, with a possible D match to TRBD1 (5 bases). This CDR3 has 14 residues. Per the germline V gene, CDR1 is MNHNY and CDR2 is SVGAGI (reference sequence). Trimming left V 4 bases short and J 0 bases short, with 7 bases between. This CDR3 is CASSLQASNQPQHF. The CDR3, as DNA: TGTGCCAGCAGTTTACAGGCTAGCAATCAGCCCCAGCATTTT.

The chain recombines TRBV7-7 with TRBJ2-2; D may be TRBD1 (5 bases). Trimming left V 1 base short and J 9 bases short, with 15 bases between. There are 15 residues in the CDR3. Germline-derived CDR1 and CDR2 are SSHAT and FNYEAQ (reference sequence). The CDR3: CASSLGVGPDRELFF. The CDR3 DNA sequence: TGTGCCAGCAGCTTAGGGGTGGGGCCAGACCGGGAGCTGTTTTTT.

The chain is built from TRBV5-6 and TRBJ1-2, with D perhaps TRBD1 (5 bases). The ends were cut back, 6 bases at V and 4 bases at J, with 19 bases in the middle. The V gene's germline CDR1 is SGHDT and CDR2 YYEEEE. The CDR3 is made up of 15 amino acids. In DNA, the CDR3 is TGTGCCAGCATCCTGGGGGGAGCCCCTCTCTATGGCTACACCTTC. It yields the protein CASILGGAPLYGYTF. Together with reference TRBV5-6 and TRBJ1-2, the CDR3 gives the full variable domain: DAGVTQSPTHLIKTRGQQVTLRCSPKSGHDTVSWYQQALGQGPQFIFQYYEEEERQRGNFPDRFSGHQFPNYSSELNVNALLLGDSALYLCASILGGAPLYGYTFGSGTRLTVV.

The chain uses TRBV5-1 and TRBJ1-4; 7 nucleotides agree with TRBD1. The CDR3 sequence is 18 residues long. Germline CDR1 reads SGHRS; CDR2 reads YFSETQ. J gave up 4 bases and V 4 bases, and 16 bases lay outside the gene matches. The DNA for the CDR3 is TGCGCCAGCAGCCTACTCCCAATGACGGGACAGAATAATGAAAAACTGTTTTTT. Residues: CASSLLPMTGQNNEKLFF.

This clone is medium-sized (0.01 to 0.1%) in the sample. The gene calls are TRBV27 and TRBJ2-7, with a tentative D call TRBD1 (5 bases). Trimming took off 2 bases at V and 2 bases at J, with 10 bases between the two ends. The CDR3 has 14 amino acids. CDR1 is MNHEY and CDR2 is SMNVEV in the germline V gene (reference sequence). The CDR3 is CASSLNWGTYEQYF. The CDR3 bases are TGTGCCAGCAGTTTAAACTGGGGCACCTACGAGCAGTACTTC.

This clone showed up just a few times. The chain has TRBV5-6 and TRBJ1-3, with a weak D call TRBD1 (6 bases). V shed 4 bases and J shed 4 bases, with 15 bases lying between them. The CDR3 is 15 residues long. Germline CDR1 and CDR2: SGHDT and YYEEEE. In DNA form, the CDR3 reads TGTGCCAGCAGCCCCTTTTCAGGGGTCGGAAACACCATATATTTT. Translation: CASSPFSGVGNTIYF. Full variable domain (rest looked up from reference TRBV5-6 and TRBJ1-3): DAGVTQSPTHLIKTRGQQVTLRCSPKSGHDTVSWYQQALGQGPQFIFQYYEEEERQRGNFPDRFSGHQFPNYSSELNVNALLLGDSALYLCASSPFSGVGNTIYFGEGSWLTVV.

CDR3 sequence reads: CASRNRGYYGYTF. The CDR3 DNA is TGCGCCAGCAGAAACAGGGGTTACTATGGCTACACCTTC. The chain carries TRBV10-1 and TRBJ1-2; 7 bases are a match to TRBD1. Per germline, CDR1 WNHNN and CDR2 SYGVQD (reference sequence). The CDR3 length is 13 residues. Germline trimming cut 6 bases from V and 3 bases from J; bases unmatched to any gene: 4.

This clone was counted a few times. CDR3 bases: TGTGCCAGTAGTATTGGGCAGGGGTCCTACGAGCAGTACTTC. The encoded protein is CASSIGQGSYEQYF. This rearrangement joins TRBV19 to TRBJ2-7, with D perhaps TRBD1 (6 bases). V lost 3 bases and J lost 1, with 10 bases in between. CDR3 length: 14 amino acids. Germline V lookup: CDR1 LNHDA, CDR2 SQIVND (reference sequence).

The CDR3 DNA reads TGTGCCAGTAGGGATACTTCAGGAGATACGCAGTATTTT. It is translated as CASRDTSGDTQYF. V usage is TRBV19 and J usage is TRBJ2-3; D is unclear. With 6 bases removed from V and 5 bases from J, the gap between germline ends came to 12 bases. Germline CDR1 reads LNHDA; CDR2 reads SQIVND (reference sequence). The CDR3 is made up of 13 amino acids.

This clone was seen only a few times. The V and J genes are TRBV27 and TRBJ2-6, with unresolved D. V lost 6 bases and J lost 0, with 6 bases in between. Germline CDR1 is MNHEY and CDR2 is SMNVEV (reference sequence). The CDR3 has 14 amino acids. The CDR3 sequence is CASSGFSGANVLTF. CDR3 bases: TGTGCCAGCAGCGGGTTCTCTGGGGCCAACGTCCTGACTTTC.

The V call is TRBV29-1, the J call TRBJ2-3; either TRBD1 or TRBD2 may supply D (5 bases each). V was trimmed by 6 bases and J by 0 bases, leaving 19 bases between them. The CDR3 runs to 16 residues. Germline loops: CDR1 SQVTM, CDR2 ANQGSEA. The CDR3 region is CSVTGGPTTSTDTQYF. The CDR3, as DNA: TGCAGCGTAACAGGAGGCCCAACTACTAGCACAGATACGCAGTATTTT.

This clone was seen only a few times. This chain links TRBV2 with TRBJ2-7; TRBD1 aligns across 7 bases. V lost 9 bases, J lost 1 base, and 12 bases stayed unmatched. Germline V lookup: CDR1 SNHLY, CDR2 FYNNEI. This CDR3 has 15 residues. CDR3 sequence (DNA): TGTGCCAGTCTTAACAGGGGAAGGGGATCCTACGAGCAGTACTTC. Protein product: CASLNRGRGSYEQYF.

In this sample, this clone turned up a few times. The V call is TRBV28, the J call TRBJ1-1; no reliable D call. CDR3 length: 11 residues. V lost 5 bases and J lost 1, with 2 bases in between. Germline V CDR1 and CDR2: MDHEN, SYDVKM. The CDR3 sequence: CASSKNTEAFF. The CDR3 bases are TGTGCCAGCAGTAAGAACACTGAAGCTTTCTTT.

The chain combines TRBV18 with TRBJ2-7, with 7 bases identical to TRBD1. V was clipped by 3 bases and J by 3 bases; unmatched bases: 5. CDR3 size: 14 residues. CDR1 and CDR2 (germline): KGHSH, LQKENI. CDR3 loop: CASSPPWDSYEQYF. The CDR3 DNA follows: TGTGCCAGCTCACCTCCCTGGGACAGCTACGAGCAGTACTTC.

This sequence joins TRBV10-3 and TRBJ1-5, with D uncertain. Germline CDR1 reads ENHRY; CDR2 reads SYGVKD. This CDR3 comprises 12 residues. Between the trimmed V and J ends, which lost 4 bases and 6 bases, there was a span of 7 bases. CDR3 DNA sequence: TGTGCCATCAGTGGAGAGGGTCAGCCCCAGCATTTT. Translating it yields CAISGEGQPQHF.

The chain couples TRBV19 to TRBJ2-1; TRBD2 matches at 7 bases. The V gene's germline CDR1 is LNHDA and CDR2 SQIVND (reference sequence). The length of the CDR3 is 15 residues. Trimming removed 4 bases from V and 0 bases from J; junction bases left unmatched: 3. The CDR3 sequence is CASSSVAGSYNEQFF. The DNA of the CDR3 is TGTGCCAGTAGTAGCGTAGCGGGCTCCTACAATGAGCAGTTCTTC.